This is a list of T cell receptor beta chains from one sample in a study of Graves' ophthalmopathy and Graves' hyperthyroidism. TCRdb fed the multiplex PCR reads into MiXCR, producing one record per CDR3 protein. This sample yields a few hundred thousand distinct CDR3 sequences, of which about 17% are seen a single time; roughly 2.3% belongs to the top ten. Sequencing was performed on peripheral blood. These receptors were collected from an adult woman with stable Graves' hyperthyroidism. The CDR3 runs from the conserved cysteine through the conserved F or W. A D gene is named only where the DNA matches it firmly. Expanded clones get a size class; other rows say once, few or many, or leave the size out.

TGTGCCAGCAGCTATACCGGCGGGACAGGGCTCTACGAGCAGTACTTC | CASSYTGGTGLYEQYF | TRBD1 | TRBJ2-7 | . | TRBV28
TGCAGTGCTAGAGACGGGACACGGGGCTACACCTTC | CSARDGTRGYTF | . | TRBJ1-2 | once | TRBV20-1
TGCGCCAGCAGGTTTAGTGGCGACACCGGGGAGCTGTTTTTT | CASRFSGDTGELFF | . | TRBJ2-2 | many | TRBV5-1
TGCAGCGTCTCCGGAGGCCCTGGAAACACCATATATTTT | CSVSGGPGNTIYF | . | TRBJ1-3 | many | TRBV29-1
TGTGCCAGCAGCCCTTGGACAGGGCAGCACGAGCAGTACTTC | CASSPWTGQHEQYF | TRBD1 | TRBJ2-7 | . | TRBV6-1
TGTGCCAGCAGCTTACTGGGGGCGGGCATTCAGTACTTC | CASSLLGAGIQYF | . | TRBJ2-4 | . | TRBV7-9
TGTGCCAGCAGCCGAGGACCGAACACTGAAGCTTTCTTT | CASSRGPNTEAFF | . | TRBJ1-1 | many | TRBV6-1
TGTGCCAGCAACACCGGGACAGGGACCTACGAGCAGTACTTC | CASNTGTGTYEQYF | TRBD1 | TRBJ2-7 | many | TRBV6-1
TGTGCCAGCAGCGCCTCGACTAGCGGGAGGGCCGGGACCGGGGAGCTGTTTTTT | CASSASTSGRAGTGELFF | TRBD2 | TRBJ2-2 | many | TRBV9
TGCGCCAGCAGCTCGGGACAGGAAGTCTATGGCTACACCTTC | CASSSGQEVYGYTF | TRBD1 | TRBJ1-2 | many | TRBV5-1
TGTGCCAGCAGCCAATCGGTATCCTACGAGCAGTACTTC | CASSQSVSYEQYF | . | TRBJ2-7 | many | TRBV3-1